Sequencing of this TCR beta chain was carried out in a study of blood T cells in healthy people across ages. The use of a sample-barcoded 5' primer and a J-beta primer mix characterized a second PCR of roughly 6 to 11 cycles. TCRdb re-derived calls from the 5' RACE reads in MiXCR, one entry per CDR3 protein. The repertoire holds 550,000 to 600,000 distinct CDR3 sequences, with 25% to 30% as singletons. Per germline, CDR1 SEHNR and CDR2 FQNEAQ (reference sequence). The CDR3 has 15 amino acids. V was trimmed by 5 bases and J by 7 bases, leaving 20 bases between them. The clonotype was recovered from a woman between 70 and 85 years old in good health. The chain has TRBV7-9 and TRBJ2-5, with a weak D call TRBD1 (6 bases). Specimen: blood. In DNA form, the CDR3 reads TGTGCCAGCAGCCTCGATGCAGGGGCGTCTGCGACCCAGTACTTC. Translation: CASSLDAGASATQYF. Drawing the rest from reference TRBV7-9 and TRBJ2-5, the complete variable domain is DTGVSQNPRHKITKRGQNVTFRCDPISEHNRLYWYRQTLGQGPEFLTYFQNEAQLEKSRLLSDRFSAERPKGSFSTLEIQRTEQGDSAMYLCASSLDAGASATQYFGPGTRLLVL.